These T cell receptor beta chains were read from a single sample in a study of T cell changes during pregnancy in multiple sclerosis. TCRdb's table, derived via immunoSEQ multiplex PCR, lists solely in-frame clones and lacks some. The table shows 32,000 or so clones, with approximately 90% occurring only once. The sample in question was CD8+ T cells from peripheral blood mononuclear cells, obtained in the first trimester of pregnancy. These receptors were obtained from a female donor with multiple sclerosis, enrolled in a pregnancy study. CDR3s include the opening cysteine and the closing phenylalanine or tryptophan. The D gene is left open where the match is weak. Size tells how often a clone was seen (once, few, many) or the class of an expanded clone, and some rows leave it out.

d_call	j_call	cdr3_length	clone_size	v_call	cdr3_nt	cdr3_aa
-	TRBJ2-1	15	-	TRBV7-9	TGTGCCAGCAGCTTATTTGGTCCGAGAGGCAATGAGCAGTTCTTC	CASSLFGPRGNEQFF
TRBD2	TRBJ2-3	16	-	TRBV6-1	TGTGCCAGCAGTGAATGGGCGGGAGAGGGGACAGATACGCAGTATTTT	CASSEWAGEGTDTQYF
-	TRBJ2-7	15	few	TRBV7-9	TGTGCCAGCAGCTTAGGGGGGCCTTCGAACTACGAGCAGTACTTC	CASSLGGPSNYEQYF
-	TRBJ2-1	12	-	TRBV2	TGTGCCAGCAGAGTCGGTTACAATGAGCAGTTCTTC	CASRVGYNEQFF
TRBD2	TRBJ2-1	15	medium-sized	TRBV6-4	TGTGCCAGCAGCTTTACTAGCGGGAAGGGGAATGAGCAGTTCTTC	CASSFTSGKGNEQFF
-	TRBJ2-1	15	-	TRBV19	TGTGCCAGTAGCATGGGAGTATCTTGGGTCAATGAGCAGTTCTTC	CASSMGVSWVNEQFF
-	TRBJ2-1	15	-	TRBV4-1	TGCGCCAGCAGCCAAGTACTCGGGGAGGCCGATGAGCAGTTCTTC	CASSQVLGEADEQFF
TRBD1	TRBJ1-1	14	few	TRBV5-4	TGTGCCAGCAGCTTTGGGACAGGGGGCTTTGAAGCTTTCTTT	CASSFGTGGFEAFF
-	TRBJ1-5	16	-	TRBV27	TGTGCCAGCAGTTTATATGGACAAGATAGCAATCAGCCCCAGCATTTT	CASSLYGQDSNQPQHF
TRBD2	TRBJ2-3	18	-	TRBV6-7	TGTGCCAGCACCCCTCCCGGGACTAGCGGACGGGGCACAGATACGCAGTATTTT	CASTPPGTSGRGTDTQYF
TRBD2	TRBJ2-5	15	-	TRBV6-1	TGTGCCAGCAGTGGACTAGCGGGAGGGCCAGAGACCCAGTACTTC	CASSGLAGGPETQYF
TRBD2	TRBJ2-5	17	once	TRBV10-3	TGTGCCATCAGTGAGTCGTTGGGGCGCGGGAGCAAAGAGACCCAGTACTTC	CAISESLGRGSKETQYF
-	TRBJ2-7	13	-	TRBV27	TGTGCCAGCACCGGGACAACCCCCTACGAGCAGTACTTC	CASTGTTPYEQYF
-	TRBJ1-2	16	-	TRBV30	TGTGCCTGGAGTCCCTCCCGGACAGACGCCTACTATGGCTACACCTTC	CAWSPSRTDAYYGYTF
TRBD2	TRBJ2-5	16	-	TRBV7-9	TGTGCCAGCAGTAAGAGACTAGCGGGACGGCAAGAGACCCAGTACTTC	CASSKRLAGRQETQYF
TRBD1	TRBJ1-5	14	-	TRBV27	TGTGCCAGCAGTTTAGGGACAGGGAAGGCGCCCCAGCATTTT	CASSLGTGKAPQHF
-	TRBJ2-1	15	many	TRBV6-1	TGTGCCAGCACTCCGTCACTCCCTGGGACAAATGAGCAGTTCTTC	CASTPSLPGTNEQFF
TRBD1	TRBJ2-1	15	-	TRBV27	TGTGCCAGCAGTTTGGGGACAGGGTCCTACAATGAGCAGTTCTTC	CASSLGTGSYNEQFF
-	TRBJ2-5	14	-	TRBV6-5	TGTGCCAGCAGTTACAGAGCGGTACAAGAGACCCAGTACTTC	CASSYRAVQETQYF
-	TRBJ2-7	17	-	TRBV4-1	TGCGCCAGCAGCCTAAGCCGTGAGGGGGTTCGGAGCGACGAGCAGTACTTC	CASSLSREGVRSDEQYF
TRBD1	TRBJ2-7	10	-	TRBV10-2	TGCGCCGCCGGGACAGGGGTCCTCGGCTTC	CAAGTGVLGF
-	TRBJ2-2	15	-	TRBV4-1	TGCGCCAGCAGCCCTCTCTTCTTCCTCGCCGGGGAGCTGTTTTTT	CASSPLFFLAGELFF
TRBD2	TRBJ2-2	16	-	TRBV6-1	TGTGCCAGCAGTGGACTAGCGGGAACCAACACCGGGGAGCTGTTTTTT	CASSGLAGTNTGELFF
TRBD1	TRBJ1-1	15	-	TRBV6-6	TGTGCCAGCAGTGACTCCGGGACAGGGGGACCTGAAGCTTTCTTT	CASSDSGTGGPEAFF
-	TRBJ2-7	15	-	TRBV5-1	TGCGCCAGCAGCTTCGAGGGGGTTCCTTCCTACGAGCAGTACTTC	CASSFEGVPSYEQYF
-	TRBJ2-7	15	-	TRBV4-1	TGCGCCAGCAGCCAAGATAGGCAGGCCAGCTACGAGCAGTACTTC	CASSQDRQASYEQYF
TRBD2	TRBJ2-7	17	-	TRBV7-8	TGTGCCAGCAGCCAGGGACTAGCGGGAGTTGTAACCTACGAGCAGTACTTC	CASSQGLAGVVTYEQYF
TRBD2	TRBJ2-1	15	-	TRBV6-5	TGTGCCAGCAGTTACATGACGGGGGGGCTGCATGAGCAGTTCTTC	CASSYMTGGLHEQFF
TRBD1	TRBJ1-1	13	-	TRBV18	TGTGCCAGCTCACCCCCTGGACAGGCTGAAGCTTTCTTT	CASSPPGQAEAFF
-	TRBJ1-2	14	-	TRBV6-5	TGTGCCAGCAGTTATGGGGGAGGGGGTGCGGGCTACACCTTC	CASSYGGGGAGYTF
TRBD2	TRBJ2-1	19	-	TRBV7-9	TGTGCCAGCAGCATGCGGACTAGCGGGAGGGCCTTCCCAGACAATGAGCAGTTCTTC	CASSMRTSGRAFPDNEQFF
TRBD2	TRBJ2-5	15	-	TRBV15	TGTGCCACCAGAGAGCGGGAGGGCCCTATACGGACCCAGTACTTC	CATREREGPIRTQYF
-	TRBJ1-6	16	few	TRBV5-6	TGTGCCAGCAGCTTACATGGCTTCTCCTATAATTCACCCCTCCACTTT	CASSLHGFSYNSPLHF
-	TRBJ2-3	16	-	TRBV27	TGTGCCAGCAGTTTAAGGATGATGGACAGAACAGATACGCAGTATTTT	CASSLRMMDRTDTQYF
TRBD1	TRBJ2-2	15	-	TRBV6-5	TGTGCCAGCAGTTTCACAGGGGATGGCACCGGGGAGCTGTTTTTT	CASSFTGDGTGELFF
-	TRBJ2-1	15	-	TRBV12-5	TGTGCTAGTGGCAGCGGCTTTAGCTCCTACAATGAGCAGTTCTTC	CASGSGFSSYNEQFF
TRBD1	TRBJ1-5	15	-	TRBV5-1	TGCGCCAGCAGCCCCGGGACAGGAGGCAATCAGCCCCAGCATTTT	CASSPGTGGNQPQHF
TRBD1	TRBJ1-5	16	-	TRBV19	TGTGCCAGTACCTTAATGGGGAGACAGGGGAATCAGCCCCAGCATTTT	CASTLMGRQGNQPQHF
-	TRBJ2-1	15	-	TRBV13	TGTGCCAGCAGCTTAGCGCCAGTCACCTACAATGAGCAGTTCTTC	CASSLAPVTYNEQFF
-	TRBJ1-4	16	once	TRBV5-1	TGCGCCAGCAGCTCTTCCCCTGAACGGGGGGTGGAAAAACTGTTTTTT	CASSSSPERGVEKLFF
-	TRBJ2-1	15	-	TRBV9	TGTGCCAGCAGCGTAGGGGGCCTCGACGTCGATGAGCAGTTCTTC	CASSVGGLDVDEQFF
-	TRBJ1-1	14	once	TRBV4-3	TGCGCCAGCAGCCCGACAGAACCTAACACTGAAGCTTTCTTT	CASSPTEPNTEAFF
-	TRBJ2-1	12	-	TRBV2	TGTGCCAGCAAAATAAACTACAATGAGCAGTTCTTC	CASKINYNEQFF
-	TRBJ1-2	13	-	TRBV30	TGTGCCTGGAGTGTATCTGCTAACTATGGCTACACCTTC	CAWSVSANYGYTF
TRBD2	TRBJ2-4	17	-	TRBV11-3	TGTGCCAGCAGCTTAGATAGCGGGAGCGGGGCCAAAAACATTCAGTACTTC	CASSLDSGSGAKNIQYF
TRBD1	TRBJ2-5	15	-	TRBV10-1	TGCGCCAGCAGTTCCCGGGACAGGGACCAAGAGACCCAGTACTTC	CASSSRDRDQETQYF
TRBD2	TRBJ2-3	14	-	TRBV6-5	TGTGCCAGCAGTTACGGGGGGGGGACAGATACGCAGTATTTT	CASSYGGGTDTQYF
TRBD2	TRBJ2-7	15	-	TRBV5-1	TGCGCCAGCAGCCCACTAGCGGGAACCCCCTACGAGCAGTACTTC	CASSPLAGTPYEQYF
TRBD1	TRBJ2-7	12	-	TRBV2	TGTGCCGGGGACAGGGGGCTTGACGAGCAGTACTTC	CAGDRGLDEQYF
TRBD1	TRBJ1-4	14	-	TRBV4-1	TGCGCCAGCAGCCTGTTTAGAGGACAGGGAAAACTGTTTTTT	CASSLFRGQGKLFF
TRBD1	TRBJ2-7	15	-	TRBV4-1	TGCGCCAGCAGCGCCTGGGACAGCAGCTCCTACGAGCAGTACTTC	CASSAWDSSSYEQYF
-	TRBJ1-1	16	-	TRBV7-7	TGTGCCAGCAGCCCCCTTAGCACAAGCTCTTACACTGAAGCTTTCTTT	CASSPLSTSSYTEAFF
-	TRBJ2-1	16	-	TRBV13	TGTGCCAGCAGCTTAGGCACGGCAGGGTTTAGCGGTGAGCAGTTCTTC	CASSLGTAGFSGEQFF